The rows below give T cell receptor beta chains drawn from one sample of a study of blood T cells in healthy people across ages. Each CDR3 protein is one row after TCRdb ran MiXCR on the 5' RACE reads. This sample carries hundreds of thousands of distinct CDR3 sequences, roughly 47% of them seen once, and the ten largest clones take less than 25%. The sample consisted of blood. Receptors originate from an older woman in good health. Both conserved end residues are part of each CDR3. The order of the fields is V gene, D gene, J gene, clone size, CDR3 protein, CDR3 DNA. A D gene is named only where the DNA matches it firmly. Where a row states a size, it is once, few, many or the class of an expanded clone; other rows omit it.

v_gene: TRBV6-1
d_gene: TRBD1
j_gene: TRBJ2-1
abundance: few
CDR3aa: CASSEGSGGYNEQFF
CDR3nt: TGTGCCAGCAGTGAAGGCTCAGGGGGTTACAATGAGCAGTTCTTC

v_gene: TRBV7-9
d_gene: TRBD1
j_gene: TRBJ1-2
abundance: -
CDR3aa: CASSLGITGGSDFYGYTF
CDR3nt: TGTGCCAGCAGCTTAGGGATAACAGGGGGAAGCGACTTCTATGGCTACACCTTC

v_gene: TRBV9
d_gene: -
j_gene: TRBJ2-5
abundance: few
CDR3aa: CASTPGREETQYF
CDR3nt: TGTGCCAGCACTCCCGGCAGAGAAGAGACCCAGTACTTC

v_gene: TRBV20-1
d_gene: -
j_gene: TRBJ2-2
abundance: -
CDR3aa: CSATPGTKQSTGELFF
CDR3nt: TGCAGTGCCACACCGGGGACCAAACAGAGCACCGGGGAGCTGTTTTTT

v_gene: TRBV5-6
d_gene: TRBD2
j_gene: TRBJ2-7
abundance: -
CDR3aa: CASSRRLAGYYEQYF
CDR3nt: TGTGCCAGCAGCCGGCGACTAGCGGGTTACTACGAGCAGTACTTC

v_gene: TRBV9
d_gene: TRBD2
j_gene: TRBJ2-3
abundance: few
CDR3aa: CASSPRGGAPTDTQYF
CDR3nt: TGTGCCAGCAGCCCTCGCGGGGGGGCCCCCACAGATACGCAGTATTTT

v_gene: TRBV7-9
d_gene: TRBD1
j_gene: TRBJ1-1
abundance: few
CDR3aa: CASSLEAGGRAEAFF
CDR3nt: TGTGCCAGCAGCTTAGAGGCAGGGGGAAGGGCTGAAGCTTTCTTT

v_gene: TRBV29-1
d_gene: -
j_gene: TRBJ1-4
abundance: -
CDR3aa: CSVKANEKLFF
CDR3nt: TGCAGCGTGAAGGCTAATGAAAAACTGTTTTTT

v_gene: TRBV3-1
d_gene: TRBD1
j_gene: TRBJ1-6
abundance: -
CDR3aa: CASSKTGDNSPLHF
CDR3nt: TGTGCCAGCAGCAAAACAGGGGATAATTCACCCCTCCACTTT

v_gene: TRBV20-1
d_gene: -
j_gene: TRBJ2-7
abundance: few
CDR3aa: CSAKGGGYEQYF
CDR3nt: TGCAGTGCTAAAGGGGGAGGCTACGAGCAGTACTTC

v_gene: TRBV6-2/TRBV6-3
d_gene: TRBD2
j_gene: TRBJ2-7
abundance: -
CDR3aa: CASSRITSGGGEQYF
CDR3nt: TGTGCCAGCAGCCGCATAACTAGCGGGGGCGGCGAGCAGTACTTC

v_gene: TRBV6-6
d_gene: -
j_gene: TRBJ2-1
abundance: once
CDR3aa: CASSPTGSGLEQFF
CDR3nt: TGTGCCAGCAGCCCAACAGGGTCTGGGCTCGAGCAGTTCTTC